The source of this T cell receptor beta chain is a study of somatic mutations in cytotoxic T cells in rheumatoid arthritis. Study findings and constraints: Among rheumatoid arthritis patients, TRBV07 appeared slightly underrepresented, and this finding was left without any adjustment for multiple comparisons.

TCRdb's table, derived via immunoSEQ multiplex PCR, lists solely in-frame clones and lacks some. This sample has about 25,000 clones, with roughly 87% found just once. With 3 bases removed from V and 7 bases from J, the gap between germline ends came to 20 bases. Germline values: CDR1 SGHDT, CDR2 YYEEEE. The CDR3 contains 16 residues. The healthy controls consisted of blood donors aged 45 to 60 years at the median (range 21-70), around 50% of whom were female. Isolating CD4+ and CD8+ cells involved positive magnetic bead selection on an AutoMACS. Their purity was then checked by flow cytometry. This clone was recorded a few times. Its target is unknown.

The sequence was obtained from a man aged 45-65 years in good health. The chain recombines TRBV5-6 with TRBJ1-5; D is possibly TRBD1 (6 bases). The sample was CD8+ T cells sorted from blood. In DNA, the CDR3 is TGTGCCAGCAGCTCGGGGGGACACAGGTCATCACAGCCCCAGCATTTT. Its translation: CASSSGGHRSSQPQHF.